The 30 T cell receptor beta chains presented below share a single source sample, sequenced in a study of blood T cells in healthy people across ages. The authors ran a second PCR of about 6 to 12 cycles using a sample-barcoded 5' primer and a J-beta primer mix. TCRdb reprocessed the 5' RACE reads with MiXCR, giving one entry per CDR3 protein. The repertoire holds 650,000 to 800,000 distinct CDR3 sequences, with 40% to 50% as singletons. Sequencing was done on a sample of blood. Receptors originate from a man between 60 and 75 years old in good health.

This chain links TRBV9 with TRBJ2-5, with TRBD2 as a possible D gene (6 bases). The V and J ends lost 0 bases and 3 bases respectively, with 9 bases between them. The germline CDR1 and CDR2 sequences are SGDLS and YYNGEE. This CDR3 comprises 14 residues. The CDR3 DNA sequence: TGTGCCAGCAGCGTAGGGACTAATGAAGAGACCCAGTACTTC. It is translated as CASSVGTNEETQYF.

About this clonotype: At one end the junction does not follow the germline gene, possibly because of a read error. The V call is TRBV14, the J call TRBJ2-3; D gene ambiguous. Germline V gene sequence: CDR1 SGHDN, CDR2 FVKESK. The CDR3 length is 14 residues. This chain's CDR3 is CTSSSDSLADTQYF. The CDR3 DNA sequence: TGTACCAGCAGCAGTGATAGCCTCGCAGATACGCAGTATTTT.

The chain joins TRBV6-5 to TRBJ1-2; no clear D. Germline V gives CDR1 MNHEY, CDR2 SVGAGI. The CDR3 consists of 13 residues. V lost 0 bases and J lost 5, with 7 bases in between. CDR3 amino acids: CASSYSRNYGYTF. CDR3 bases: TGTGCCAGCAGTTACTCTAGGAATTATGGCTACACCTTC.

The chain combines TRBV19 with TRBJ2-7; 10 bases fit TRBD2. In germline, CDR1 is LNHDA, CDR2 SQIVND (reference sequence). The CDR3 has 17 amino acids. J was trimmed by 7 bases and V by 7 bases; bases with no gene match: 19. Here the CDR3 reads CASTKTKRGGSLNEQYF. CDR3 DNA sequence: TGTGCCAGTACTAAGACCAAGCGGGGGGGATCCCTCAATGAGCAGTACTTC.

This clonotype was counted only a few times. The CDR3 loop is CASSLAKGRETDTQYF. DNA for the CDR3: TGTGCCAGCAGCTTGGCTAAGGGCCGGGAGACAGATACGCAGTATTTT. V and J are TRBV7-8 and TRBJ2-3, with D perhaps matching TRBD2 (6 bases). Germline V gene lookup returns CDR1 SGHVS and CDR2 FQNEAQ. This CDR3 spans 16 amino acids. V was clipped by 3 bases and J by 3 bases, with 16 bases between them. Complete variable domain (other parts from reference TRBV7-8 and TRBJ2-3): GAGVSQSPRYKVAKRGQDVALRCDPISGHVSLFWYQQALGQGPEFLTYFQNEAQLDKSGLPSDRFFAERPEGSVSTLKIQRTQQEDSAVYLCASSLAKGRETDTQYFGPGTRLTVL.

V is TRBV2 and J is TRBJ2-5; possibly TRBD2 for D (5 bases). The length of the CDR3 is 15 residues. The V end was cut by 0 bases, the J end by 7 bases, with 15 bases between. Germline V gene lookup returns CDR1 SNHLY and CDR2 FYNNEI. The CDR3 reads CASSEALGIPRTQYF. CDR3 nucleotide sequence: TGTGCCAGCAGTGAAGCGCTCGGGATCCCGAGGACCCAGTACTTC.

This clonotype was counted only a few times. The V call is TRBV6-5, the J call TRBJ2-1; the D is unclear. Trimming cost V 4 bases and J 9 bases, with 10 bases left between them. This CDR3 region has 12 residues. Germline CDR1 reads MNHEY; CDR2 reads SVGAGI. CDR3 coding DNA: TGTGCCAGCAGTTGGGGTGCTAGTGAGCAGTTCTTC. Protein sequence: CASSWGASEQFF.

The V gene is TRBV5-1, the J gene TRBJ2-7; either TRBD1 or TRBD2 may supply D (6 bases each). The CDR3 totals 16 residues. Germline values: CDR1 SGHRS, CDR2 YFSETQ. With 0 bases removed from V and 2 bases from J, the gap between germline ends came to 15 bases. CDR3 nucleotides: TGCGCCAGCAGCTTGGAGGGGGGTGGTGGACCCTACGAGCAGTACTTC. Translated, it gives CASSLEGGGGPYEQYF.

The rearrangement links TRBV6-2 or TRBV6-3 to TRBJ1-6; TRBD1 aligns across 7 bases. The CDR3 has 14 residues. Germline CDR1 and CDR2: MNHEY and SVGEGT. After removal of 6 bases from V and 8 bases from J, the junction contained 7 bases not matched to a gene. CDR3 region: CASRRTGDHSPLHF. CDR3 DNA: TGTGCCAGCAGAAGGACAGGCGACCATTCACCCCTCCACTTT.

This clonotype has more than one count but fewer than ten. This chain connects TRBV11-2 to TRBJ2-1; the D gene is possibly TRBD2 (5 bases). V lost 5 bases, J lost 2 bases, and 16 bases lay in between. CDR3 length: 16 amino acids. Germline V gene data show CDR1 as SGHAT and CDR2 as FQNNGV. The CDR3 loop is CASSRDRVTTYNEQFF. CDR3 DNA: TGTGCCAGCAGCCGTGACCGGGTGACTACCTACAATGAGCAGTTCTTC.

This chain links TRBV29-1 with TRBJ2-7; no clear D gene. The germline V and J ends were trimmed by 5 bases and 1 base, with 12 bases remaining between them. CDR1 and CDR2 (germline): SQVTM, ANQGSEA. This CDR3 contains 13 residues. DNA for the CDR3: TGCAGCGTTCGGTACTCGACTTCCTACGAGCAGTACTTC. It translates to CSVRYSTSYEQYF.

As for this clonotype: This clone may be a read error of a much larger clone one base away. J is TRBJ2-1 and V is TRBV29-1; D remains ambiguous. Trimming pared 4 bases from V and 10 bases from J, leaving 20 bases between. Germline-derived CDR1 and CDR2 are SQVTM and ANQGSEA. This CDR3 spans 14 amino acids. CDR3 coding DNA: TGCAGCGTTGGTGTCAGGACCAGCTCCTACGAGCAGTTCTTC. It encodes CSVGVRTSSYEQFF.

The CDR3 spells CASSYRQTNTEAFF. Here the CDR3 DNA reads TGTGCCAGCAGCTATAGACAGACGAACACTGAAGCTTTCTTT. The rearrangement uses TRBV13 and TRBJ1-1, with D perhaps matching TRBD1 (5 bases). This CDR3 comprises 14 residues. The germline gives CDR1 PRHDT, CDR2 FYEKMQ (reference sequence). V lost 4 bases and J lost 1, with 10 bases in between.

The chain couples TRBV11-2 to TRBJ2-3, with unresolved D. This CDR3 spans 13 amino acids. Trimming removed 5 bases from V and 6 bases from J, with 12 bases in between. Germline CDR1 and CDR2: SGHAT and FQNNGV. The chain's CDR3 is CASSPLGLDTQYF. CDR3 sequence (DNA): TGTGCCAGCAGCCCCTTGGGTTTGGATACGCAGTATTTT. Full variable domain (rest looked up from reference TRBV11-2 and TRBJ2-3): EAGVAQSPRYKIIEKRQSVAFWCNPISGHATLYWYQQILGQGPKLLIQFQNNGVVDDSQLPKDRFSAERLKGVDSTLKIQPAKLEDSAVYLCASSPLGLDTQYFGPGTRLTVL.

Only a few counts were recorded for this clonotype. V is TRBV15 and J is TRBJ2-7; 9 nucleotides match TRBD1. The CDR3 length is 14 residues. J was trimmed by 6 bases and V by 4 bases; bases with no gene match: 7. Germline loops: CDR1 LNHNV, CDR2 YYDKDF (reference sequence). This chain's CDR3 is CATSKGQGITEQYF. The CDR3 nucleotides read TGTGCCACCAGCAAAGGACAGGGGATCACCGAGCAGTACTTC.

The V and J genes are TRBV20-1 and TRBJ2-2; D is undetermined. Germline CDR1 is DFQATT and CDR2 is SNEGSKA (reference sequence). Trimming took 3 bases from V and 6 from J, leaving 14 bases between them. The CDR3 contains 14 residues. CDR3 loop: CSASATGVSGELFF. DNA for the CDR3: TGCAGTGCTAGCGCCACTGGAGTTTCCGGGGAGCTGTTTTTT.

This sequence joins TRBV7-2 and TRBJ2-1; tentative D call: TRBD1 (5 bases). Trimming took 2 bases from V and 5 from J, leaving 13 bases between them. The CDR3 sequence is 15 residues long. Per germline, CDR1 SGHTA and CDR2 FQGNSA. The CDR3 bases are TGTGCCAGCAGCTTATTTCCAGGGATGAACAATGAGCAGTTCTTC. It codes for CASSLFPGMNNEQFF.

A note on this clonotype: It may be a read error: a sequence one base away is much more abundant. V gene TRBV27 combines with J gene TRBJ1-6, with no clear D. The CDR3 loop spans 13 amino acids. Germline CDR1 reads MNHEY; CDR2 reads SMNVEV (reference sequence). CDR3 residues: CACSFDSNSPLHF. The CDR3 DNA reads TGTGCCTGCAGTTTTGACTCAAATTCACCCCTCCACTTT.

The chain has TRBV4-1 and TRBJ2-3; no clear D. CDR3 length equals 14 residues. The germline V gene has CDR1 MGHRA and CDR2 YSYEKL. Trimming removed 1 base from V and 2 bases from J, with 7 bases in between. The chain's CDR3 is CASSQGGYTDTQYF. In DNA, the CDR3 is TGCGCCAGCAGCCAAGGAGGCTACACAGATACGCAGTATTTT.

The chain employs TRBV3-1 and TRBJ2-5; TRBD2 aligns across 9 bases. Germline CDR1 reads LGHDT; CDR2 reads YNNKEL (reference sequence). Trimming removed 0 bases from V and 6 bases from J; junction bases left unmatched: 17. The CDR3 spans 19 residues. CDR3 coding DNA: TGTGCCAGCAGCCAAGAGGCGCTAGCGGGGCGTTCAGGATCTAAGACCCAGTACTTC. Encoded protein: CASSQEALAGRSGSKTQYF.

The chain carries TRBV6-2 or TRBV6-3 and TRBJ2-7, with D hard to call. Germline lookup yields CDR1 MNHEY and CDR2 SVGEGT. V was cut by 0 bases and J by 8 bases, with 8 bases left in between. This CDR3 region has 12 residues. CDR3 nucleotide sequence: TGTGCCAGCAGTTACTCGGGCGTCCAGCAGTACTTC. Its translation is CASSYSGVQQYF.

The rearrangement uses TRBV18 and TRBJ2-1, with D possibly called TRBD1 or TRBD2 (6 bases each). This CDR3 is built from 17 residues. In germline, CDR1 is KGHSH, CDR2 LQKENI. V shed 3 bases and J shed 0 bases, with 15 bases lying between them. The CDR3 nucleotides read TGTGCCAGCTCACCCGGAGGGGGACACATCTCCTACAATGAGCAGTTCTTC. Translating it yields CASSPGGGHISYNEQFF.

This clonotype was seen a few times. The junction departs from germline at one end; a sequencing error may be responsible. The chain links TRBV14 to TRBJ1-1; the D gene is possibly TRBD1 (6 bases). The CDR3 is 13 amino acids. Looked up from germline, CDR1 is SGHDN and CDR2 is FVKESK. The CDR3 nucleotides are TGTGCCAGCAGCCAAACAGGGAACCCTGAAGCTTTCTTT. Translation: CASSQTGNPEAFF.

This clonotype was detected only a few times. Here the CDR3 reads CASSQERGNIQYF. For the CDR3, the DNA is TGCGCCAGCAGCCAAGAGAGGGGCAACATTCAGTACTTC. This sequence joins TRBV4-3 and TRBJ2-4; D may correspond to TRBD1 or TRBD2 (5 bases each). The V gene lost 0 bases and the J gene lost 7 bases, with 7 bases spanning the gap. The length of the CDR3 is 13 residues. Looked up from germline, CDR1 is LGHNA and CDR2 is YSLEER.

The CDR3 sequence is CASSQGRMGSYEQYF. The CDR3 nucleotides read TGTGCCAGCAGCCAAGGCAGGATGGGATCCTACGAGCAGTACTTC. The chain recombines TRBV14 with TRBJ2-7; D unclear. Trimming shortened V by 1 base and J by 1 base, and 11 bases separated the two germline ends. The CDR3 contains 15 residues. In germline, CDR1 is SGHDN, CDR2 FVKESK.

V gene TRBV6-6 combines with J gene TRBJ2-1, with 8 positions matching TRBD2. After removal of 10 bases from V and 5 bases from J, the junction contained 10 bases not matched to a gene. The CDR3 covers 14 residues. CDR1 and CDR2 from the germline V gene are MNHNY and SVGAGI (reference sequence). For the CDR3, the DNA is TGTGCCACCGGGGGGGATCAGGGTAACAATGAGCAGTTCTTC. It encodes CATGGDQGNNEQFF.

CDR3 in DNA: TGCAGTGGAACGGGACTAGCGGGGCGGGGGGATACGCAGTATTTT. This sequence encodes CSGTGLAGRGDTQYF. V is TRBV29-1 and J is TRBJ2-3, with 13 bases that match TRBD2. Germline CDR1 reads SQVTM; CDR2 reads ANQGSEA. The CDR3 length is 15 residues.

This chain uses TRBV20-1 with TRBJ1-5; D is undetermined. Germline values: CDR1 DFQATT, CDR2 SNEGSKA (reference sequence). This CDR3 comprises 14 residues. The V end was cut by 1 base, the J end by 0 bases, with 7 bases between. CDR3: CSARVADSNQPQHF. CDR3 bases: TGCAGTGCTAGAGTGGCGGATAGCAATCAGCCCCAGCATTTT.

A word on this clonotype: The germline gene is not matched at one end of the junction; a read error may be the cause. This chain links TRBV29-1 with TRBJ1-2; D is perhaps TRBD1 (5 bases). From germline, CDR1 is SQVTM and CDR2 ANQGSEA. The CDR3 has 13 amino acids. The CDR3 sequence: CSVAGTRNFGYTF. The CDR3 DNA follows: TGCAGCGTCGCCGGGACCCGTAACTTTGGCTACACCTTC.

The chain is built from TRBV9 and TRBJ1-4; D gene uncertain. Trimming removed 4 bases from V and 11 bases from J, with 3 bases in between. Germline V gene data show CDR1 as SGDLS and CDR2 as YYNGEE. The CDR3 length is 9 residues. CDR3 residues: CASSHKLFF. The CDR3 DNA follows: TGTGCCAGCAGCCATAAACTGTTTTTT.